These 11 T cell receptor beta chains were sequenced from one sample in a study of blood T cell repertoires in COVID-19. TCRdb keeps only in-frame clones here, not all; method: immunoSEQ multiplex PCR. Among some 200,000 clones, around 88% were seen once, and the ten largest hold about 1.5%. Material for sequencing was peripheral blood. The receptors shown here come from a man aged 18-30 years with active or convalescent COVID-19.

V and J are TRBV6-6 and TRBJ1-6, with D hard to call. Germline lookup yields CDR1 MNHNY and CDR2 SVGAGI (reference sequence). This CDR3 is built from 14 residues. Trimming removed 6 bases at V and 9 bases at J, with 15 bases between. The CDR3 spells CASSLPPGGSPLHF. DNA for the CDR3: TGTGCCAGCAGCCTCCCCCCGGGTGGTTCACCCCTCCACTTT.

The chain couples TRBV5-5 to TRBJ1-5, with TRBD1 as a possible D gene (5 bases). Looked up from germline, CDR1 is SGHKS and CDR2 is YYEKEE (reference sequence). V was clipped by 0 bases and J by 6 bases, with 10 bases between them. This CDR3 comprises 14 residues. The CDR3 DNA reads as TGTGCCAGCAGCTTGGCAGGGCTTAGTCAGCCCCAGCATTTT. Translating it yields CASSLAGLSQPQHF.

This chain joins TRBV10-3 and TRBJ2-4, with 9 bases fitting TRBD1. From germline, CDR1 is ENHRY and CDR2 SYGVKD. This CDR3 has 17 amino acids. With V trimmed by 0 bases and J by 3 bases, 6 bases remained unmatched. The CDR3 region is CAISESLADRGKNIQYF. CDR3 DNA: TGTGCCATCAGTGAGTCCTTGGCGGACAGGGGCAAAAACATTCAGTACTTC.

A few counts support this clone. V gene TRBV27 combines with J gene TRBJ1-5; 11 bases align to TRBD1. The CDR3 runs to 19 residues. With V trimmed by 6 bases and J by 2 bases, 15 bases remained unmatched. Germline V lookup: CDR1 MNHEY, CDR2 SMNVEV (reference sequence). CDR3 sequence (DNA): TGTGCCAGCAGATCCTCCGGGACAGGGGGAACGAGGCGCAATCAGCCCCAGCATTTT. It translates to CASRSSGTGGTRRNQPQHF.

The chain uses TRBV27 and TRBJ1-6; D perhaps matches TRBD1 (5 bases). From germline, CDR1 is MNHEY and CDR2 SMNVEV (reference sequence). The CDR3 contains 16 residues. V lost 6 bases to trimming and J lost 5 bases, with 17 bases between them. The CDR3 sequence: CASRIGAGLHNSPLHF. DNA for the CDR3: TGTGCCAGCAGGATAGGGGCGGGACTCCATAATTCACCCCTCCACTTT.

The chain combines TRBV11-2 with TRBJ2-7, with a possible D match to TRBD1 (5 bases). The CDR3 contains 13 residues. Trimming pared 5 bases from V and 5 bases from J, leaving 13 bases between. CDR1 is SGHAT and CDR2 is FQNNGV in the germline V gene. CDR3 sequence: CASSPFWGDEQYF. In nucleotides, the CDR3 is TGTGCCAGCAGCCCCTTCTGGGGCGACGAGCAGTACTTC.

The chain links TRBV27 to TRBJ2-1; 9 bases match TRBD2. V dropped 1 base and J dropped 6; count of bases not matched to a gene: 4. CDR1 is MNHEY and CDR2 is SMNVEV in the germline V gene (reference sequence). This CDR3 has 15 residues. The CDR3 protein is CASSLFAGGGNEQFF. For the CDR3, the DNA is TGTGCCAGCAGTTTATTCGCGGGAGGGGGCAATGAGCAGTTCTTC.

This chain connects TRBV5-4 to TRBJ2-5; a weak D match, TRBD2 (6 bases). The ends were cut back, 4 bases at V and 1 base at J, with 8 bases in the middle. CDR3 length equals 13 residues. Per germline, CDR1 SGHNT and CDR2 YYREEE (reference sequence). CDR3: CASSPGSQETQYF. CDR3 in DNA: TGTGCCAGCAGCCCCGGGAGCCAAGAGACCCAGTACTTC.

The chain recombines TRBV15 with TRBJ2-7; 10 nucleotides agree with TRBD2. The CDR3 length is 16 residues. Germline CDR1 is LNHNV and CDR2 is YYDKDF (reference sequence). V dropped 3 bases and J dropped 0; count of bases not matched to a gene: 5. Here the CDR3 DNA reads TGTGCCACCAGCAGCGGACTAGCGGTTAGCTCCTACGAGCAGTACTTC. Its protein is CATSSGLAVSSYEQYF. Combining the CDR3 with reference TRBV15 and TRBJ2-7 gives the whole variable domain DAMVIQNPRYQVTQFGKPVTLSCSQTLNHNVMYWYQQKSSQAPKLLFHYYDKDFNNEADTPDNFQSRRPNTSFCFLDIRSPGLGDTAMYLCATSSGLAVSSYEQYFGPGTRLTVT.

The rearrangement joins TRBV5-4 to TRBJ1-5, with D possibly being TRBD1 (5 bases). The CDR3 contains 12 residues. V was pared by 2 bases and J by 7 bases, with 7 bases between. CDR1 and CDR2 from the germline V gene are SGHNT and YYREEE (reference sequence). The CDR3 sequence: CASSFKGQPQHF. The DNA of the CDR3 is TGTGCCAGCAGCTTTAAGGGGCAGCCCCAGCATTTT.

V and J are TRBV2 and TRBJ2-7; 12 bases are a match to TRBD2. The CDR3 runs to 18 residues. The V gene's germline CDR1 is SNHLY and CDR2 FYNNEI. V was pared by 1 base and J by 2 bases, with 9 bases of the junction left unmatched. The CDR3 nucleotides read TGTGCCAGCAGTGAAGGGCTAGCGGGAGGGACCCTGGCCTACGAGCAGTACTTC. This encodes CASSEGLAGGTLAYEQYF.